The entry below gives a single T cell receptor beta chain sequence along with its context. Libraries were prepared by immunoSEQ multiplex PCR; TCRdb keeps only in-frame clonotypes and omits some of them. The sample includes approximately 360,000 clones, around 89% seen only once; the top ten take 6.5% to 7%. The sample belongs to a study of blood T cell repertoires in COVID-19. The CDR3 sequence is 16 residues long. CDR1 MDHEN and CDR2 SYDVKM come from the germline V gene. V was shortened by 6 bases and J by 1 base, with 18 bases between the two germline ends. The chain is built from TRBV28 and TRBJ1-1, with D maybe TRBD1 (6 bases). Material: peripheral blood. The TCR originated in a man between 18 and 35 years old with active or convalescent COVID-19. Here the CDR3 reads CASSPGTSTQNTEAFF. In DNA, the CDR3 is TGTGCCAGCAGCCCCGGGACATCGACCCAGAACACTGAAGCTTTCTTT.